This TCR beta chain was sequenced for a study of technical replicates of blood from a handful of donors. TCRdb's copy holds only in-frame clones and misses some; the assay was immunoSEQ multiplex PCR. The sample holds tens of thousands of clones; about 90% are singletons and the top ten take 0.3% to 0.45%. The CDR3 contains 12 residues. CDR1 and CDR2 from the germline V gene are SGHVS and FQNEAQ. The V end lost 4 bases, the J end lost 8 bases, and 8 bases lay between the germline ends. This clonotype was obtained from a human donor in good health. Sequences were obtained from T cells isolated from PBMCs. The chain links TRBV7-8 to TRBJ1-4; no clear D. CDR3 region: CASSSFEEKLFF. CDR3 coding DNA: TGTGCCAGCAGCTCATTCGAGGAAAAACTGTTTTTT.